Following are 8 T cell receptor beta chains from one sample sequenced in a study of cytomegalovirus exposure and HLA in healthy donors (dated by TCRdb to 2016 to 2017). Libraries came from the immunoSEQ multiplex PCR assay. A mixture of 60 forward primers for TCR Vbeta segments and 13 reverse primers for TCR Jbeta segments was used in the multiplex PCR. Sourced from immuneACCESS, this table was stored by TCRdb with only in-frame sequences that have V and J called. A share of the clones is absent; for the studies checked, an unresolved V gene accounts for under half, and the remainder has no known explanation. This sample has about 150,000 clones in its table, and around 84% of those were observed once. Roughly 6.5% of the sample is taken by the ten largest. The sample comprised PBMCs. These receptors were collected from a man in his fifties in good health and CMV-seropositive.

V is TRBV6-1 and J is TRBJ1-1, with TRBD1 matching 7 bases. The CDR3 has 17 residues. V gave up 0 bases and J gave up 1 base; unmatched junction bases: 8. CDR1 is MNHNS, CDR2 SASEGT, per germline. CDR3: CASSEARTGQGNTEAFF. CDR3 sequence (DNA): TGTGCCAGCAGTGAAGCGCGGACAGGCCAAGGGAACACTGAAGCTTTCTTT.

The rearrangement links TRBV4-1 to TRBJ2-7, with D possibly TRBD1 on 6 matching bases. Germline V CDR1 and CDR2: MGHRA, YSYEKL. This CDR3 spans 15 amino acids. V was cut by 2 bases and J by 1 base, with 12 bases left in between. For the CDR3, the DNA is TGCGCCAGCAGCCAATTAGTCGGACAGTCCTACGAGCAGTACTTC. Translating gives CASSQLVGQSYEQYF.

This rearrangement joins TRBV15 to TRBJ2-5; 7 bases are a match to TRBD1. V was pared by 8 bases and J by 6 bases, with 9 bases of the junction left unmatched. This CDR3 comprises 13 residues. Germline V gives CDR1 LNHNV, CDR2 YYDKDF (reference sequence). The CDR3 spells CATAGTDGKTQYF. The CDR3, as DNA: TGTGCCACCGCCGGGACAGACGGAAAGACCCAGTACTTC.

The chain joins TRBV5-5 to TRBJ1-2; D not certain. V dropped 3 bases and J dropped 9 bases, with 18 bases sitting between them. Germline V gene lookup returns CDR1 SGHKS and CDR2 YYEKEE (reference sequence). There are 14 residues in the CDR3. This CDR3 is CASSSFGDPSSYTF. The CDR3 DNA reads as TGTGCCAGCAGCTCTTTCGGGGATCCATCGAGCTACACCTTC.

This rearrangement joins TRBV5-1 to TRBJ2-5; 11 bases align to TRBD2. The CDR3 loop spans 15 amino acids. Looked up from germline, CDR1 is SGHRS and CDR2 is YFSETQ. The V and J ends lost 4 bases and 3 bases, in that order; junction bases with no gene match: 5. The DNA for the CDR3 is TGCGCCAGCAGCACTAGCGGGAGTAGGGAAGAGACCCAGTACTTC. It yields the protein CASSTSGSREETQYF. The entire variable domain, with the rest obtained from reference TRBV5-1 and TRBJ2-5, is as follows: KAGVTQTPRYLIKTRGQQVTLSCSPISGHRSVSWYQQTPGQGLQFLFEYFSETQRNKGNFPGRFSGRQFSNSRSEMNVSTLELGDSALYLCASSTSGSREETQYFGPGTRLLVL.

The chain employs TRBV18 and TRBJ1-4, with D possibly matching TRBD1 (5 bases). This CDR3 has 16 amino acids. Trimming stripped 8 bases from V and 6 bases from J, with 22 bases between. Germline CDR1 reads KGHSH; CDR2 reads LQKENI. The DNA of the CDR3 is TGTGCCAGCCATACGACGCTGGGACTTGATTATGAAAAACTGTTTTTT. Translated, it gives CASHTTLGLDYEKLFF.

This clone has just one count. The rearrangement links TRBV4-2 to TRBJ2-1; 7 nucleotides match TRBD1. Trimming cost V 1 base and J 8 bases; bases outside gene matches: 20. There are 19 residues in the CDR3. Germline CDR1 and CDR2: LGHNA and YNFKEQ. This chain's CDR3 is CASSQVGQQKGGSEDEQFF. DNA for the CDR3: TGTGCCAGCAGCCAAGTGGGACAGCAGAAAGGGGGCTCGGAAGATGAGCAGTTCTTC.

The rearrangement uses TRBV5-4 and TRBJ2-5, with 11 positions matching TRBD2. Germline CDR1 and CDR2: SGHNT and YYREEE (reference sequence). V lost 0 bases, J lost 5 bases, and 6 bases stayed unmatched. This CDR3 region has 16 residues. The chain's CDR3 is CASSLAGTSGRETQYF. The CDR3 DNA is TGTGCCAGCAGCTTGGCCGGGACTAGCGGTAGGGAGACCCAGTACTTC.